This T cell receptor (beta chain) was captured by sequencing in a study of brain T cells in children with intractable seizures. Trimming left V 1 base short and J 3 bases short, with 7 bases between. This CDR3 has 13 amino acids. The germline CDR1 and CDR2 sequences are SEHNR and FQNEAQ (reference sequence). Time point reported: blood from clinic visit 5 months post-surgery; TSC patient then seizure free. The repertoire was sequenced with immunoSEQ multiplex PCR; TCRdb's copy has only in-frame clones and lacks some. The sample lists about 340,000 clones; more than 85% were seen once. The receptor comes from a boy younger than two with tuberous sclerosis and intractable seizures. The sequencing used peripheral blood, collected 5 to 6 months after surgery. V and J are TRBV7-9 and TRBJ2-7; the D is unclear. The CDR3 bases are TGTGCCAGCAGCTTAGAGAGCCTCTACGAGCAGTACTTC. Translation gives CASSLESLYEQYF.